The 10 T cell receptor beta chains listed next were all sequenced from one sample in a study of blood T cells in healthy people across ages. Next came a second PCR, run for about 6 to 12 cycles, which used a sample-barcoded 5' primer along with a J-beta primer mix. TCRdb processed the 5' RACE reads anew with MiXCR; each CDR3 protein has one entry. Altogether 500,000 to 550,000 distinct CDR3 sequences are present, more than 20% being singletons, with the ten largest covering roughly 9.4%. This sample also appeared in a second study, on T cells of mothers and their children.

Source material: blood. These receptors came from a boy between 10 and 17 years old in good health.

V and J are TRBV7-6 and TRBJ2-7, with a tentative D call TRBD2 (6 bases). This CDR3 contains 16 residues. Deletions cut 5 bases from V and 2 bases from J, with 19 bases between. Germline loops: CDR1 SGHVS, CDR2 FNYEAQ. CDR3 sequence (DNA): TGTGCCAGCAGCACGGGCCCGGGACTCCAAACCTACGAGCAGTACTTC. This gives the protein CASSTGPGLQTYEQYF.

The CDR3 loop reads CASKPQGAGEQYF. Written as DNA, the CDR3 is TGTGCCAGCAAGCCACAGGGGGCAGGCGAGCAGTACTTC. V is TRBV2 and J is TRBJ2-7, with 9 bases that match TRBD1. The CDR3 has 13 residues. The germline V gene has CDR1 SNHLY and CDR2 FYNNEI. V shed 7 bases, J shed 6 bases, and the junction held 7 bases outside the gene matches.

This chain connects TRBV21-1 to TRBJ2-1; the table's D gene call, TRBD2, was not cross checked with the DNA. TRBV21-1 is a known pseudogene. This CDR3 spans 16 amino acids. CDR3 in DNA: TGTGCCAGCAGCAAACGGGGGACTAGCTTTATGAATGAGCAGTTCTTC. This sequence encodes CASSKRGTSFMNEQFF.

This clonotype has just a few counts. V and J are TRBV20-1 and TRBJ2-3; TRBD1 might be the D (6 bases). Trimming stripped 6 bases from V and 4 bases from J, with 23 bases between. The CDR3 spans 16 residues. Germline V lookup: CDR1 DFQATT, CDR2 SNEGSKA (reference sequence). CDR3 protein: CSAAEPYRDEADTQYF. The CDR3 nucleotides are TGCAGTGCCGCAGAGCCATACAGGGACGAAGCAGATACGCAGTATTTT.

CDR3 in amino acids: CASDQRAYEQYF. The CDR3 bases are TGTGCCAGCGACCAACGGGCCTACGAGCAGTACTTC. This chain uses TRBV2 with TRBJ2-7, with D hard to call. The CDR3 is 12 residues long. Germline assignment: CDR1 SNHLY and CDR2 FYNNEI. Trimming removed 8 bases at V and 2 bases at J, with 10 bases between.

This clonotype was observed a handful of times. This CDR3 reads CASSQGLAGGCTDTQYF. CDR3 nucleotide sequence: TGTGCCAGCAGCCAGGGACTAGCGGGAGGGTGCACAGATACGCAGTATTTT. V usage is TRBV7-9 and J usage is TRBJ2-3; 16 bases map to TRBD2. Germline V CDR1 and CDR2: SEHNR, FQNEAQ (reference sequence). V lost 5 bases to trimming and J lost 1 base; unmatched junction nucleotides: 3. The CDR3 has 17 residues.

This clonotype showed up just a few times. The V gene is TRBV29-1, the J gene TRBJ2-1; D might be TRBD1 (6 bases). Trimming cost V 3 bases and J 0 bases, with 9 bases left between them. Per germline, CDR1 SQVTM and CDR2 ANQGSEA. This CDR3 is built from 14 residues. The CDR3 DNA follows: TGCAGCGTTGACAGGGGAAGCTCCTACAATGAGCAGTTCTTC. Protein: CSVDRGSSYNEQFF.

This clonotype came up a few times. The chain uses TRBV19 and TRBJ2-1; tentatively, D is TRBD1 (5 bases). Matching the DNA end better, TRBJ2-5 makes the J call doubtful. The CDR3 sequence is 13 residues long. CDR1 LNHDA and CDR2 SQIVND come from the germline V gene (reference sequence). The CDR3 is CASARTYLETQYF. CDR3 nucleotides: TGTGCCTCCGCCAGGACATACCTGGAGACCCAGTACTTC.

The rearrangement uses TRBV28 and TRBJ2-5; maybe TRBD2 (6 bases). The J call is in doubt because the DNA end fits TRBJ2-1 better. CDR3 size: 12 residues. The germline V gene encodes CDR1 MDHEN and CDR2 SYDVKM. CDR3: CASSSTRVEQFF. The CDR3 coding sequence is TGTGCCAGCAGTTCGACTAGGGTTGAGCAGTTCTTC.

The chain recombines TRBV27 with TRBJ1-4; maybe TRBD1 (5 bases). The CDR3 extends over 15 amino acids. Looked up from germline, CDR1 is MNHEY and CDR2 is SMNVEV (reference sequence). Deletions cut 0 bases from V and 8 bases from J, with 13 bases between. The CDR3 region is CASSLSGGVREKLFF. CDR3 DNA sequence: TGTGCCAGCAGTTTATCTGGGGGGGTCCGGGAAAAACTGTTTTTT.